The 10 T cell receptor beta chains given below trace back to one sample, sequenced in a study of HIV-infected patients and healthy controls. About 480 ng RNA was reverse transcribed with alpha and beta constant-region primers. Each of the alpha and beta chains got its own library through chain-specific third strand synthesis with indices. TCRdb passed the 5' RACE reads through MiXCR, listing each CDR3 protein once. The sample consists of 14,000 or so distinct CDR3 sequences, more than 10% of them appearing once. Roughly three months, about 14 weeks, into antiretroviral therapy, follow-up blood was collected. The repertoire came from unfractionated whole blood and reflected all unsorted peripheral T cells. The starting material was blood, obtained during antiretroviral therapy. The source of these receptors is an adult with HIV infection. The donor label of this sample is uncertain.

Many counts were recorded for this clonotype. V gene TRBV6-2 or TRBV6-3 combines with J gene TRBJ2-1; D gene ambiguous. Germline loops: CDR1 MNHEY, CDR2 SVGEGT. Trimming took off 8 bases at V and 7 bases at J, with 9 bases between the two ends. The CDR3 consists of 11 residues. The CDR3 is CASETRNEQFF. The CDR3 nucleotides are TGTGCCAGCGAGACCCGTAATGAGCAGTTCTTC.

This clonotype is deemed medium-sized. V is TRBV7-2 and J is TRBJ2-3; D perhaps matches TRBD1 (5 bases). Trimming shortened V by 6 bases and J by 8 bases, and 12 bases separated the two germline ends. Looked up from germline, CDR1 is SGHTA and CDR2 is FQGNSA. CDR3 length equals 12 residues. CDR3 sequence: CASSRQTSTQYF. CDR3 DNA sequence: TGTGCCAGCAGTCGACAGACCAGTACGCAGTATTTT.

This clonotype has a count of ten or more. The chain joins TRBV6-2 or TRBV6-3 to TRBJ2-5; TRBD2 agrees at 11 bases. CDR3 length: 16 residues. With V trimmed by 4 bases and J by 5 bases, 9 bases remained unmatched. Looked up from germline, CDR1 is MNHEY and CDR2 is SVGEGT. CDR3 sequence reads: CASSSLATSGIETQYF. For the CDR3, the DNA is TGTGCCAGCAGTTCTCTCGCGACTAGCGGGATTGAGACCCAGTACTTC.

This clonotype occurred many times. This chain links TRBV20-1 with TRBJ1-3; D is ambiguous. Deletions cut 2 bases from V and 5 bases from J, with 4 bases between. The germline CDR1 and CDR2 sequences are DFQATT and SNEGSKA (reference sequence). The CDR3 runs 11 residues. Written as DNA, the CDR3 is TGCAGTGCTAGACGGAGAAACACCATATATTTT. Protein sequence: CSARRRNTIYF.

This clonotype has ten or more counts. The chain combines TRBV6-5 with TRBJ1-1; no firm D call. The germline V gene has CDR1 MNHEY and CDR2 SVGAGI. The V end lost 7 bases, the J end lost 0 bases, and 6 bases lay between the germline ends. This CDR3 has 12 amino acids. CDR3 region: CASNGVNTEAFF. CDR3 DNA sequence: TGTGCCAGCAATGGAGTGAACACTGAAGCTTTCTTT.

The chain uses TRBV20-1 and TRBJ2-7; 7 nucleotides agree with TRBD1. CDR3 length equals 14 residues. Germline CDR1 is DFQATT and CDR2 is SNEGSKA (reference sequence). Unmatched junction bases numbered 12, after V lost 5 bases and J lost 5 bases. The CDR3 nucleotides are TGCAGTGCTCCCGGACAGGAGGCTATCCACGAGCAGTACTTC. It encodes CSAPGQEAIHEQYF.

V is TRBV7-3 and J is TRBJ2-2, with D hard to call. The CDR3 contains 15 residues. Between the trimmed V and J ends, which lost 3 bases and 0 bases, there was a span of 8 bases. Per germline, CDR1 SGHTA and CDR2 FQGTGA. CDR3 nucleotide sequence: TGTGCCAGCAGCTTTGTCGGAACGAACACCGGGGAGCTGTTTTTT. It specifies CASSFVGTNTGELFF.

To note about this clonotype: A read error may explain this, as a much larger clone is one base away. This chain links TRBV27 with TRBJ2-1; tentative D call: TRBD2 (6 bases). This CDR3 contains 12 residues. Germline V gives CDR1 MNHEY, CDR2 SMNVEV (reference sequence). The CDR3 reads CASRLRGNEHFF. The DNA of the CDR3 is TGTGCCAGCAGACTGCGGGGTAATGAGCATTTCTTC.

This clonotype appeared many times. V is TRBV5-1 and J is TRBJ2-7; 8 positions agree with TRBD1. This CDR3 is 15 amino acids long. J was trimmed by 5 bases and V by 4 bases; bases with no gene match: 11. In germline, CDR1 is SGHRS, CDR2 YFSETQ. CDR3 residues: CASSTGRDRGHEQYF. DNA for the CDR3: TGCGCCAGCAGCACAGGCAGAGACAGGGGCCACGAGCAGTACTTC.

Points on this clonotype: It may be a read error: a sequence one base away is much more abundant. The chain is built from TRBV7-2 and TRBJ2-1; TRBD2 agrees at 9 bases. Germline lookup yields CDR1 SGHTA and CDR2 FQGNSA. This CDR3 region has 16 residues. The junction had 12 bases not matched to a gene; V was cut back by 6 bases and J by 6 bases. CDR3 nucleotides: TGTGCCAGCAGTTCCCAGCGGGGGGCTTCCGCCAATGAGCAGTTCTTC. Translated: CASSSQRGASANEQFF. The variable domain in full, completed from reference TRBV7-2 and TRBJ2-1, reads GAGVSQSPSNKVTEKGKDVELRCDPISGHTALYWYRQSLGQGLEFLIYFQGNSAPDKSGLPSDRFSAERTGGSVSTLTIQRTQQEDSAVYLCASSSQRGASANEQFFGPGTRLTVL.